This paragraph reports one TCR beta chain. Its specificity is unknown. Expressed TCRB transcripts were sequenced after all isolated RNA was converted to cDNA. Generated by immunoSEQ multiplex PCR, the TCRdb table keeps only in-frame clones and is missing some. The sample has about 390,000 clones; roughly 9.8% are singletons. The data were taken from a study of beta chain features in type 1 diabetes. The study's findings and limits: Shorter TCRB CDR3s, moderately but significantly so, marked every one of the four CD4+ subsets in Type 1 diabetes patients.

Germline lookup yields CDR1 SGDLS and CDR2 YYNGEE. V lost 4 bases, J lost 0 bases, and 14 bases lay in between. The CDR3 is 16 amino acids. Sorted populations were all over 95% pure. The chain joins TRBV9 to TRBJ1-3, with D hard to call. The sequence derives from a man aged 25 to 40 with type 1 diabetes. The sequencing input was central memory CD4+ T cells from blood. In DNA form, the CDR3 reads TGTGCCAGCAGCCTAGGACGGACGAGCTCTGGAAACACCATATATTTT. Amino acids: CASSLGRTSSGNTIYF.